Below are 26 T cell receptor beta chains sequenced from a single sample in a study of cytomegalovirus exposure and HLA in healthy donors. Vbeta (60) and Jbeta (13) primers were used in the PCR. Sequencing used immunoSEQ multiplex PCR; TCRdb keeps in-frame clones, though not all of them. The sample consists of roughly 130,000 clones, over 60% of them appearing once. Sequencing was carried out using PBMCs. The source is a woman in her forties in good health and CMV-seropositive.

Note on this clone: This sample includes further DNA sequences coding for the same CDR3. The chain carries TRBV10-3 and TRBJ1-5; D is unclear. The CDR3 length is 13 residues. V gave up 0 bases and J gave up 7 bases, with 7 bases separating them. Germline assignment: CDR1 ENHRY and CDR2 SYGVKD. The CDR3, as DNA: TGTGCCATCAGTGAGTCCACCGGGCAGCCCCAGCATTTT. Protein sequence: CAISESTGQPQHF.

This clone has a handful of counts. The junction differs from germline at one of its ends, possibly a read error. The CDR3 DNA reads as TGTGCCAGCAGCTTGTATACAGGCTATGGCTACCCCTTC. This encodes CASSLYTGYGYPF. The V gene is TRBV5-6, the J gene TRBJ1-2; the D gene is possibly TRBD1 (5 bases). In germline, CDR1 is SGHDT, CDR2 YYEEEE. CDR3 length: 13 amino acids.

The table lists this clone with a few counts. The V and J genes are TRBV15 and TRBJ1-5, with TRBD1 matching 7 bases. This CDR3 spans 15 amino acids. The J segment lost 2 bases and the V segment lost 2 bases, leaving 3 bases of the junction unmatched. Germline CDR1 is LNHNV and CDR2 is YYDKDF (reference sequence). CDR3 bases: TGTGCCACCAGCAGATCGCAGGGGGGCAATCAGCCCCAGCATTTT. This gives the protein CATSRSQGGNQPQHF.

In DNA, the CDR3 is TGCGCCAGCAGCTTGAGACAGGATCAATTGAACACTGAAGCTTTCTTT. As protein: CASSLRQDQLNTEAFF. The chain couples TRBV5-1 to TRBJ1-1; maybe TRBD1 (6 bases). CDR3 length: 16 residues. CDR1 is SGHRS and CDR2 is YFSETQ in the germline V gene. Trimming took off 1 base at V and 0 bases at J, with 13 bases between the two ends.

This clone has a single count. The chain joins TRBV5-6 to TRBJ2-2; D is unclear. The CDR3 length is 16 residues. The V gene lost 2 bases and the J gene lost 0 bases, with 11 bases spanning the gap. The germline CDR1 and CDR2 sequences are SGHDT and YYEEEE. In nucleotides, the CDR3 is TGTGCCAGCAGCTTTCTTCCAGGCTCGAACACCGGGGAGCTGTTTTTT. Amino acid sequence: CASSFLPGSNTGELFF.

This sequence joins TRBV5-1 and TRBJ2-7; tentatively, D is TRBD1 (5 bases). From germline, CDR1 is SGHRS and CDR2 YFSETQ. This CDR3 contains 13 residues. The V gene lost 1 base and the J gene lost 2 bases, with 7 bases spanning the gap. CDR3 nucleotides: TGCGCCAGCAGCTTGATGACAGCCTACGAGCAGTACTTC. This sequence encodes CASSLMTAYEQYF. Variable domain in full (rest from reference TRBV5-1 and TRBJ2-7): KAGVTQTPRYLIKTRGQQVTLSCSPISGHRSVSWYQQTPGQGLQFLFEYFSETQRNKGNFPGRFSGRQFSNSRSEMNVSTLELGDSALYLCASSLMTAYEQYFGPGTRLTVT.

This chain uses TRBV10-3 with TRBJ2-5, with TRBD2 matching 8 bases. J gave up 5 bases and V 3 bases, and 8 bases lay outside the gene matches. Germline loops: CDR1 ENHRY, CDR2 SYGVKD. This CDR3 is 15 amino acids long. The DNA for the CDR3 is TGTGCCATCAGTGATCCCGGGGGGGGAGATGAGACCCAGTACTTC. It specifies CAISDPGGGDETQYF.

This chain uses TRBV28 with TRBJ1-1; 7 bases are a match to TRBD1. The CDR3 sequence is 13 residues long. From germline, CDR1 is MDHEN and CDR2 SYDVKM. V gave up 11 bases and J gave up 2 bases; unmatched junction bases: 8. The CDR3 region is CALTNRGNTEAFF. The DNA of the CDR3 is TGTGCCCTTACAAACAGGGGCAACACTGAAGCTTTCTTT. The full variable domain, its missing parts supplied by reference TRBV28 and TRBJ1-1, is DVKVTQSSRYLVKRTGEKVFLECVQDMDHENMFWYRQDPGLGLRLIYFSYDVKMKEKGDIPEGYSVSREKKERFSLILESASTNQTSMYLCALTNRGNTEAFFGQGTRLTVV.

This clone has just a few counts. The chain couples TRBV28 to TRBJ1-1; D is perhaps TRBD1 (6 bases). Germline V CDR1 and CDR2: MDHEN, SYDVKM. The CDR3 extends over 14 amino acids. Trimming left V 11 bases short and J 6 bases short, with 22 bases between. The CDR3 DNA follows: TGTGCCGTGGGAGGGCAGGGGTCGGGGGCTGAAGCTTTCTTT. It is translated as CAVGGQGSGAEAFF.

The CDR3: CASSSGGENTEAFF. In nucleotides, the CDR3 is TGTGCCAGCAGCTCGGGGGGGGAGAACACTGAAGCTTTCTTT. The chain joins TRBV7-6 to TRBJ1-1, with D maybe TRBD1 (5 bases). Trimming took 4 bases from V and 1 from J, leaving 10 bases between them. CDR1 and CDR2 (germline): SGHVS, FNYEAQ. There are 14 residues in the CDR3.

The rearrangement joins TRBV30 to TRBJ2-7; a weak D match, TRBD2 (7 bases). There are 12 residues in the CDR3. From germline, CDR1 is GTSNPN and CDR2 SVGIG (reference sequence). The V gene lost 2 bases and the J gene lost 5 bases, with 10 bases spanning the gap. As DNA, the CDR3 is TGTGCCTGGAGTTTAGGGGGGGACGAGCAGTACTTC. Translation gives CAWSLGGDEQYF.

The chain employs TRBV11-3 and TRBJ2-7; D is possibly TRBD2 (5 bases). The V and J ends lost 3 bases and 8 bases respectively, with 17 bases between them. The germline CDR1 and CDR2 sequences are SGHNT and YENEEA. CDR3 length: 14 amino acids. The CDR3 sequence: CASSLGRLSVKQYF. The CDR3 nucleotides read TGTGCCAGCAGCTTGGGGAGACTAAGCGTCAAGCAGTACTTC.

This rearrangement joins TRBV2 to TRBJ2-3; TRBD2 matches 10 bases. With 2 bases clipped from V and 2 bases from J, the junction kept 4 bases outside the gene matches. The CDR3 has 16 amino acids. Germline V gene lookup returns CDR1 SNHLY and CDR2 FYNNEI. The CDR3 bases are TGTGCCAGCAGTGAACTCACTAGCGGGGCCACAGATACGCAGTATTTT. Translation: CASSELTSGATDTQYF.

This clone appeared a few times. The chain links TRBV15 to TRBJ2-7, with D perhaps matching TRBD2 (6 bases). CDR3 length: 13 amino acids. Germline CDR1 is LNHNV and CDR2 is YYDKDF (reference sequence). Trimming took 8 bases from V and 2 from J, leaving 13 bases between them. CDR3 nucleotide sequence: TGTGCCACCGCTACTAGCCGACCCTACGAGCAGTACTTC. The encoded protein is CATATSRPYEQYF.

The chain carries TRBV28 and TRBJ1-4, with a weak D call TRBD1 (6 bases). The germline gives CDR1 MDHEN, CDR2 SYDVKM. V lost 2 bases to trimming and J lost 10 bases, with 20 bases between them. The CDR3 is 16 residues long. Here the CDR3 DNA reads TGTGCCAGCAGTTTAGAGTCGTTACAGTTGGGGGCAAAACTGTTTTTT. It translates to CASSLESLQLGAKLFF.

The rearrangement joins TRBV5-1 to TRBJ1-1; a possible D gene is TRBD1 (6 bases). This CDR3 contains 14 residues. Germline lookup yields CDR1 SGHRS and CDR2 YFSETQ. Trimming took 4 bases from V and 3 from J, leaving 13 bases between them. CDR3 in DNA: TGCGCCAGCAGCGGGGGACAAACGGACACTGAAGCTTTCTTT. Translation: CASSGGQTDTEAFF.

The V gene is TRBV6-5, the J gene TRBJ1-1, with D unclear. Germline-derived CDR1 and CDR2 are MNHEY and SVGAGI. With 0 bases removed from V and 1 base from J, the gap between germline ends came to 3 bases. This CDR3 region has 13 residues. The CDR3 region is CASSYSWNTEAFF. CDR3 in DNA: TGTGCCAGCAGTTACTCCTGGAACACTGAAGCTTTCTTT.

The V gene is TRBV19, the J gene TRBJ1-4; D is uncertain. The ends were cut back, 4 bases at V and 0 bases at J, with 12 bases in the middle. Germline V gene sequence: CDR1 LNHDA, CDR2 SQIVND (reference sequence). CDR3 length: 16 residues. CDR3 residues: CASSTVRDATNEKLFF. Here the CDR3 DNA reads TGTGCCAGTAGTACCGTGCGGGATGCAACTAATGAAAAACTGTTTTTT.

The V and J genes are TRBV7-2 and TRBJ2-1, with TRBD2 as a possible D gene (5 bases). The CDR3 contains 15 residues. Trimming stripped 0 bases from V and 1 base from J, with 7 bases between. From germline, CDR1 is SGHTA and CDR2 FQGNSA. CDR3 protein: CASSLAGASYNEQFF. CDR3 bases: TGTGCCAGCAGCTTAGCGGGAGCTTCCTACAATGAGCAGTTCTTC. The full variable domain, completed using reference TRBV7-2 and TRBJ2-1, is GAGVSQSPSNKVTEKGKDVELRCDPISGHTALYWYRQSLGQGLEFLIYFQGNSAPDKSGLPSDRFSAERTGGSVSTLTIQRTQQEDSAVYLCASSLAGASYNEQFFGPGTRLTVL.

This rearrangement joins TRBV20-1 to TRBJ2-5; 7 bases are a match to TRBD1. CDR3 length equals 11 residues. Looked up from germline, CDR1 is DFQATT and CDR2 is SNEGSKA (reference sequence). V lost 5 bases and J lost 4; bases outside the gene matches: 1. The DNA of the CDR3 is TGCAGTGCTCGACAGGGAGAGACCCAGTACTTC. It codes for CSARQGETQYF.

The CDR3 loop reads CASSRTSGGLDTQYF. CDR3 sequence (DNA): TGCGCCAGCAGCCGGACTAGCGGGGGGCTAGATACGCAGTATTTT. The chain employs TRBV5-1 and TRBJ2-3; 14 nucleotides match TRBD2. V lost 4 bases and J lost 5; bases outside the gene matches: 3. The germline V gene has CDR1 SGHRS and CDR2 YFSETQ. The CDR3 is 15 residues long.

The chain employs TRBV30 and TRBJ1-1; 7 bases are a match to TRBD1. The germline gives CDR1 GTSNPN, CDR2 SVGIG (reference sequence). This CDR3 is built from 13 residues. V lost 3 bases, J lost 0 bases, and 1 base stayed unmatched. The CDR3 spells CAWRGQLNTEAFF. CDR3 in DNA: TGTGCCTGGAGGGGACAGCTGAACACTGAAGCTTTCTTT.

V is TRBV5-1 and J is TRBJ1-1; D uncertain. V was cut by 0 bases and J by 4 bases, with 10 bases left in between. Germline V gene lookup returns CDR1 SGHRS and CDR2 YFSETQ. The CDR3 is 14 amino acids. This chain's CDR3 is CASSLALGSTEAFF. The CDR3, as DNA: TGCGCCAGCAGCTTGGCACTCGGGAGCACTGAAGCTTTCTTT.

The V and J genes are TRBV29-1 and TRBJ2-1, with a possible D match to TRBD2 (5 bases). CDR3 length equals 12 residues. Germline CDR1 and CDR2: SQVTM and ANQGSEA. V was cut by 6 bases and J by 9 bases, with 15 bases left in between. DNA of the CDR3: TGCAGCGTCCGAACCGGGGTAGGTGAGCAGTTCTTC. Amino acids: CSVRTGVGEQFF.

The V call is TRBV5-4, the J call TRBJ1-2; 9 bases are a match to TRBD1. The germline V gene has CDR1 SGHNT and CDR2 YYREEE (reference sequence). V shed 7 bases, J shed 5 bases, and the junction held 9 bases outside the gene matches. The CDR3 contains 14 residues. CDR3 protein: CASGEQGARYGYTF. For the CDR3, the DNA is TGTGCCAGCGGCGAACAGGGGGCTAGGTATGGCTACACCTTC.

The chain recombines TRBV7-8 with TRBJ1-1, with 9 positions matching TRBD1. The CDR3 covers 16 residues. Germline V gene sequence: CDR1 SGHVS, CDR2 FQNEAQ. The J segment lost 4 bases and the V segment lost 0 bases, leaving 6 bases of the junction unmatched. CDR3 nucleotides: TGTGCCAGCAGCTTAGCCGGGGACAGGGTGGGCACTGAAGCTTTCTTT. This encodes CASSLAGDRVGTEAFF.